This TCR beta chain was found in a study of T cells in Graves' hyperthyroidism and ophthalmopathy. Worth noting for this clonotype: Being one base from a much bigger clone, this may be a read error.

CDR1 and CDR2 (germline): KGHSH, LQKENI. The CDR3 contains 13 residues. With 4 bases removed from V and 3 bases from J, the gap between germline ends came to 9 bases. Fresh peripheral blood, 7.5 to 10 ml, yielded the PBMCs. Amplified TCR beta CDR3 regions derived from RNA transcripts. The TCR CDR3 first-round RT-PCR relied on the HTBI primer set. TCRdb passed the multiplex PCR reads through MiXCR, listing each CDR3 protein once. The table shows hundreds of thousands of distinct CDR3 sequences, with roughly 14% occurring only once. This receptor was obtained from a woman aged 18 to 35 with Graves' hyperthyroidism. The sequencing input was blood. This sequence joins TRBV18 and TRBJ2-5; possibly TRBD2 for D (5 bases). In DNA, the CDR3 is TGTGCCAGCTCACGAGAGGGAGAAGAGACCCAGTACTTC. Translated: CASSREGEETQYF.